What follows is one T cell receptor beta chain and its context. The sample is drawn from a study of control samples from healthy donors and cancer patients. The CDR3 extends over 15 amino acids. CDR1 and CDR2 from the germline V gene are SGHVS and FQNEAQ. V lost 4 bases to trimming and J lost 8 bases, with 20 bases between them. This table comes from immunoSEQ multiplex PCR, and its TCRdb copy is limited to in-frame clones, with some not included. This table has 130,000 to 150,000 clones, around 90% appearing once. The clonotype comes from a young man in good health. V is TRBV7-8 and J is TRBJ1-1; D unresolved. Material: blood. The CDR3 DNA reads as TGTGCCAGCAGCTCCCGCCAAGCGTTTTTAGTGGAAGCTTTCTTT. It translates to CASSSRQAFLVEAFF.